Described below is a single T cell receptor (beta chain) sequence and its context. The sample belongs to a study of identifying expanded T cells in peripheral blood. The data were produced by immunoSEQ multiplex PCR, yet TCRdb's version contains in-frame clones alone and is incomplete. The sample has about 100,000 clones, around 88% seen once. The CDR3 is made up of 15 amino acids. V was pared by 3 bases and J by 5 bases, with 17 bases between. CDR1 and CDR2 (germline): SGDLS, YYNGEE. The sequence derives from a person aged 18 to 70 in good health. Sequenced material: blood. This chain joins TRBV9 and TRBJ1-1; D is unclear. The CDR3, as DNA: TGTGCCAGCAGCGCCCGAACTACCACGGGGACTGAAGCTTTCTTT. It specifies CASSARTTTGTEAFF.